The T cell receptor beta chain described here comes from a study of cytomegalovirus exposure and HLA in healthy donors. V lost 5 bases to trimming and J lost 4 bases, with 14 bases between them. CDR1 SGHAT and CDR2 FQDESV come from the germline V gene (reference sequence). The CDR3 spans 14 residues. A note on this clone: Its antigen remains unknown.

PCR primers comprised 60 Vbeta and 13 Jbeta primers. TCRdb's table, derived via immunoSEQ multiplex PCR, lists solely in-frame clones and lacks some. The top ten hold about 3.7% of the sample, which has some 120,000 clones, under 85% seen once. General study results and limits: Owing to their indistinguishability, certain V segments, notably TRBV6-2 and TRBV6-3, were excluded.

V usage is TRBV11-1 and J usage is TRBJ1-1, with D possibly being TRBD1 (6 bases). Specimen: PBMCs. The sequence was collected from a human donor in good health. CDR3 sequence (DNA): TGTGCCAGCAGCGCAACCGGGACAACCACTGAAGCTTTCTTT. Residues: CASSATGTTTEAFF. Full variable domain (missing parts from reference TRBV11-1 and TRBJ1-1): EAEVAQSPRYKITEKSQAVAFWCDPISGHATLYWYRQILGQGPELLVQFQDESVVDDSQLPKDRFSAERLKGVDSTLKIQPAELGDSAMYLCASSATGTTTEAFFGQGTRLTVV.